This entry lists 18 T cell receptor beta chains sequenced from one sample in a study of blood T cell repertoires in COVID-19. Assay used: immunoSEQ multiplex PCR; TCRdb lists only in-frame clones, some missing. The profile covers 200,000 to 250,000 clones, with roughly nine tenths appearing a single time and approximately 10% taken by the ten largest. The sequenced material came from peripheral blood. The receptors originated from a woman aged 45-59 years with COVID-19, enrolled during active disease.

V and J are TRBV27 and TRBJ2-7; 9 nucleotides line up with TRBD2. Losses at the gene ends were 0 bases for V and 7 bases for J; bases not matched to a gene: 1. The CDR3 spans 13 residues. Germline assignment: CDR1 MNHEY and CDR2 SMNVEV (reference sequence). CDR3 amino acids: CASSLSAGGEQYF. The CDR3, as DNA: TGTGCCAGCAGTTTATCGGCGGGAGGGGAGCAGTACTTC.

This chain uses TRBV6-5 with TRBJ1-2; D is ambiguous. This CDR3 has 13 residues. V shed 2 bases and J shed 6 bases, with 10 bases lying between them. CDR1 is MNHEY, CDR2 SVGAGI, per germline. The DNA of the CDR3 is TGTGCCAGCAGTTACACTCGAACGAATGGCTACACCTTC. Residues: CASSYTRTNGYTF.

The chain carries TRBV19 and TRBJ1-5; unclear D gene. The CDR3 runs 12 residues. Trimming took 8 bases from V and 8 from J, leaving 13 bases between them. Per the germline V gene, CDR1 is LNHDA and CDR2 is SQIVND (reference sequence). CDR3 in amino acids: CASAPGTEPQHF. As DNA, the CDR3 is TGTGCCAGTGCACCAGGAACTGAGCCCCAGCATTTT.

Only one count was recorded for this clone. The gene calls are TRBV24-1 and TRBJ1-1, with unresolved D. V lost 4 bases and J lost 4, with 12 bases in between. The CDR3 runs 14 residues. In germline, CDR1 is KGHDR, CDR2 SFDVKD. The CDR3 coding sequence is TGTGCCACCAGTGACCCCCGCGCCCCCACTGAAGCTTTCTTT. Translating gives CATSDPRAPTEAFF.

The chain employs TRBV28 and TRBJ1-5; TRBD1 matches 7 bases. Germline CDR1 is MDHEN and CDR2 is SYDVKM. V trimming: 6 bases; J trimming: 4 bases; junction bases outside the gene matches: 12. The CDR3 extends over 16 amino acids. The CDR3 reads CASRGGQTLFNQPQHF. CDR3 nucleotide sequence: TGTGCCAGCAGGGGGGGACAGACCCTTTTTAATCAGCCCCAGCATTTT.

The V gene is TRBV5-6, the J gene TRBJ1-4; 10 positions agree with TRBD1. There are 15 residues in the CDR3. Germline assignment: CDR1 SGHDT and CDR2 YYEEEE. The V segment lost 0 bases and the J segment 8 bases; nucleotides outside the gene matches: 4. In DNA, the CDR3 is TGTGCCAGCAGCTTGGAAGGGACAGGGGAAGAAAAACTGTTTTTT. The encoded protein is CASSLEGTGEEKLFF.

This chain links TRBV27 with TRBJ2-4; unclear D gene. CDR1 is MNHEY, CDR2 SMNVEV, per germline (reference sequence). There are 14 residues in the CDR3. With 2 bases removed from V and 13 bases from J, the gap between germline ends came to 18 bases. The CDR3 protein is CASSLSRVGAMQYF. For the CDR3, the DNA is TGTGCCAGCAGTTTAAGTCGAGTTGGAGCCATGCAGTACTTC.

This clone occurred once. The chain uses TRBV6-5 and TRBJ1-1, with 7 bases lining up with TRBD1. The CDR3 runs to 13 residues. The germline V gene encodes CDR1 MNHEY and CDR2 SVGAGI. V gave up 8 bases and J gave up 8 bases; unmatched junction bases: 11. This chain's CDR3 is CASFRGVQGEAFF. The CDR3 DNA reads TGTGCCAGCTTCAGGGGGGTACAGGGCGAAGCTTTCTTT.

The V gene is TRBV6-9, the J gene TRBJ2-7; D might be TRBD1 (6 bases). V was clipped by 1 base and J by 0 bases, with 13 bases between them. Germline CDR1 and CDR2: MNHGY and SVAAGI. CDR3 length: 16 amino acids. The CDR3 DNA follows: TGTGCCAGCAGTTATTTGGACAGAAAGACCTCCTACGAGCAGTACGTC. This codes for CASSYLDRKTSYEQYV.

The chain recombines TRBV2 with TRBJ1-2; tentative D call: TRBD1 (6 bases). V lost 6 bases and J lost 8, with 13 bases in between. The CDR3 extends over 12 amino acids. The germline V gene encodes CDR1 SNHLY and CDR2 FYNNEI. CDR3 in DNA: TGTGCCAGCAGGCAGACAGGTGGCGGCTACACCTTC. It translates to CASRQTGGGYTF.

The rearrangement joins TRBV18 to TRBJ2-5; D is unresolved. V shed 4 bases and J shed 5 bases, with 14 bases lying between them. CDR3 length: 14 residues. Germline CDR1 and CDR2: KGHSH and LQKENI. CDR3 sequence: CASSHYAGEETQYF. Written as DNA, the CDR3 is TGTGCCAGCTCACACTACGCCGGCGAGGAGACCCAGTACTTC.

This clone was counted a few times. The chain recombines TRBV4-1 with TRBJ2-5; 10 nucleotides match TRBD2. The CDR3 covers 18 residues. V lost 1 base and J lost 5; bases outside the gene matches: 13. The germline V gene has CDR1 MGHRA and CDR2 YSYEKL. The CDR3 loop reads CASSQVNMGLARWETQYF. Written as DNA, the CDR3 is TGCGCCAGCAGCCAAGTTAATATGGGACTAGCGAGATGGGAGACCCAGTACTTC.

The chain has TRBV7-8 and TRBJ2-7; D ambiguous. In germline, CDR1 is SGHVS, CDR2 FQNEAQ. The length of the CDR3 is 17 residues. V was cut by 5 bases and J by 2 bases, with 22 bases left in between. CDR3 sequence: CASSVILSELQAYEQYV. For the CDR3, the DNA is TGTGCCAGCAGCGTAATCCTGTCCGAACTTCAAGCCTACGAGCAGTACGTC.

This clone appeared a single time. The J gene is TRBJ2-3, the V gene TRBV18; TRBD1 matches 10 bases. Germline V CDR1 and CDR2: KGHSH, LQKENI. CDR3 length: 15 residues. V shed 5 bases and J 3 bases; nucleotides not matched to a gene: 5. CDR3 in amino acids: CASSGPGQGTDTQYF. The CDR3 nucleotides read TGTGCCAGCTCAGGTCCGGGACAGGGGACAGATACGCAGTATTTT.

This clone was seen only a few times. J is TRBJ2-2 and V is TRBV15; D possibly corresponds to TRBD1 (5 bases). Germline V gene data show CDR1 as LNHNV and CDR2 as YYDKDF (reference sequence). V was trimmed by 0 bases and J by 6 bases, leaving 17 bases between them. The CDR3 runs 17 residues. The CDR3 reads CATSREQDAGPPGELFF. In nucleotides, the CDR3 is TGTGCCACCAGCAGAGAACAGGACGCTGGCCCACCCGGGGAGCTGTTTTTT.

V is TRBV5-4 and J is TRBJ2-7, with D hard to call. The germline V and J ends were trimmed by 0 bases and 6 bases, with 7 bases remaining between them. The germline gives CDR1 SGHNT, CDR2 YYREEE (reference sequence). The CDR3 loop spans 12 amino acids. In DNA, the CDR3 is TGTGCCAGCAGCTTGGACTTCGCCGAGCAGTACGTC. Translating it yields CASSLDFAEQYV.

The chain uses TRBV6-5 and TRBJ1-1, with 11 bases matching TRBD1. Germline CDR1 is MNHEY and CDR2 is SVGAGI. The CDR3 totals 12 residues. Trimming took 10 bases from V and 7 from J; bases not matched to a gene: 5. The CDR3 region has the DNA TGTGCCATCGGACAGGGGGCGAATGAAGCTTTCTTT. It specifies CAIGQGANEAFF.

The genes are TRBV7-8 and TRBJ1-2, with a possible D match to TRBD1 (6 bases). V was pared by 5 bases and J by 8 bases, with 18 bases between. The CDR3 loop spans 14 amino acids. CDR1 is SGHVS and CDR2 is FQNEAQ in the germline V gene. CDR3: CASSPGQNRGGYTF. The CDR3, as DNA: TGTGCCAGCAGCCCAGGACAGAACCGAGGCGGCTACACCTTC.